The next 16 T cell receptor beta chains were all read from a single sample in a study of blood T cell repertoires in COVID-19 (dated by TCRdb to 2018 to 2021). To prepare the library, the immunoSEQ multiplex PCR assay was applied. Entries here come from immuneACCESS through TCRdb and include only in-frame sequences with V and J called. Some clones fail to appear in such tables; in the studies checked, an unresolved V gene covers under half of the shortfall, and the cause of the remainder is unknown. The sample contains roughly 340,000 clones, approximately 90% of them found a single time. 1% of the sample rests with the top ten. The sample taken for sequencing was PBMCs or T cells enriched from blood (not recorded which). These receptors were obtained from a man between 18 and 29 years old who had recovered from COVID-19.

The chain recombines TRBV3-1 (or the pseudogene TRBV3-2) with TRBJ2-3; TRBD2 is a possible D gene (6 bases). With 0 bases removed from V and 7 bases from J, the gap between germline ends came to 14 bases. The V gene's germline CDR1 is LGHDT and CDR2 YNNKEL (reference sequence). The length of the CDR3 is 15 residues. The CDR3 spells CASSQDAGRHNTQYF. CDR3 bases: TGTGCCAGCAGCCAAGATGCGGGGAGACACAATACGCAGTATTTT.

The chain employs TRBV11-3 and TRBJ2-1; 9 bases are a match to TRBD1. The CDR3 has 15 residues. V trimming: 1 base; J trimming: 7 bases; junction bases outside the gene matches: 5. Germline values: CDR1 SGHNT, CDR2 YENEEA. Here the CDR3 reads CASSLVGQGRNEQFF. CDR3 nucleotide sequence: TGTGCCAGCAGCTTAGTGGGACAGGGTAGGAATGAGCAGTTCTTC.

V is TRBV6-1 and J is TRBJ1-1; D not certain. The CDR3 covers 14 residues. Germline-derived CDR1 and CDR2 are MNHNS and SASEGT. V lost 0 bases and J 1 base, leaving 6 bases between the germline ends. The CDR3 bases are TGTGCCAGCAGTGAAGCCTCGAGGAACACTGAAGCTTTCTTT. Its translation is CASSEASRNTEAFF.

The chain employs TRBV4-1 and TRBJ2-1; D is possibly TRBD2 (7 bases). Germline V gene lookup returns CDR1 MGHRA and CDR2 YSYEKL. This CDR3 region has 15 residues. The ends were cut back, 4 bases at V and 7 bases at J, with 17 bases in the middle. CDR3 DNA: TGCGCCAGCAGCCCTACGGGGGGCCCAATAAATGAGCAGTTCTTC. The encoded protein is CASSPTGGPINEQFF.

This chain links TRBV5-1 with TRBJ2-2, with D possibly being TRBD2 (5 bases). V was clipped by 4 bases and J by 1 base, with 11 bases between them. Germline V gives CDR1 SGHRS, CDR2 YFSETQ. CDR3 size: 15 residues. The DNA for the CDR3 is TGCGCCAGCAGCGTGCCCGGGAAGAACACCGGGGAGCTGTTTTTT. As protein: CASSVPGKNTGELFF.

This clone was seen once. The chain carries TRBV6-5 and TRBJ1-1, with a weak D call TRBD1 (5 bases). The CDR3 spans 13 residues. V lost 10 bases and J lost 8, with 20 bases in between. CDR1 MNHEY and CDR2 SVGAGI come from the germline V gene. CDR3 amino acids: CATRRGVELEAFF. CDR3 in DNA: TGTGCCACCCGTCGGGGGGTGGAATTGGAAGCTTTCTTT.

Written as DNA, the CDR3 is TGTGCCAGCAGCGTAGGACAGGGGATATCCTACGAGCAGTACTTC. It is translated as CASSVGQGISYEQYF. This sequence joins TRBV9 and TRBJ2-7; 8 nucleotides align to TRBD1. V gave up 0 bases and J gave up 1 base; unmatched junction bases: 3. CDR1 SGDLS and CDR2 YYNGEE come from the germline V gene. The CDR3 loop spans 15 amino acids.

The chain employs TRBV28 and TRBJ2-1; perhaps TRBD2 as D (7 bases). In germline, CDR1 is MDHEN, CDR2 SYDVKM. The ends were cut back, 6 bases at V and 4 bases at J, with 13 bases in the middle. The CDR3 totals 14 residues. CDR3: CASRRGGGYNEQFF. CDR3 DNA: TGTGCCAGCAGACGAGGGGGGGGATACAATGAGCAGTTCTTC. The whole variable domain, remainder taken from reference TRBV28 and TRBJ2-1, is DVKVTQSSRYLVKRTGEKVFLECVQDMDHENMFWYRQDPGLGLRLIYFSYDVKMKEKGDIPEGYSVSREKKERFSLILESASTNQTSMYLCASRRGGGYNEQFFGPGTRLTVL.

The rearrangement uses TRBV18 and TRBJ1-2; maybe TRBD1 (5 bases). Trimming removed 2 bases from V and 10 bases from J, with 14 bases in between. Germline CDR1 reads KGHSH; CDR2 reads LQKENI. The CDR3 covers 13 residues. CDR3 sequence (DNA): TGTGCCAGCTCACCAAGGGGAAACCCACTCTACACCTTC. This encodes CASSPRGNPLYTF.

The chain links TRBV21-1 to TRBJ2-7; no DNA check was done on the table's D call, TRBD1. TRBV21-1 is designated a pseudogene. The CDR3 has 17 residues. CDR3 nucleotide sequence: TGTGCCAGCAGCAACGAGCAGTATACAGGGGGCATCTACGAGCAGTACTTC. It specifies CASSNEQYTGGIYEQYF.

V gene TRBV7-2 combines with J gene TRBJ1-2; TRBD1 matches at 10 bases. CDR3 size: 15 residues. V lost 5 bases, J lost 2 bases, and 5 bases stayed unmatched. The germline gives CDR1 SGHTA, CDR2 FQGNSA. This chain's CDR3 is CASSEGQGPNYGYTF. The CDR3 DNA sequence: TGTGCCAGCAGCGAGGGACAGGGGCCAAACTATGGCTACACCTTC. Full variable domain (rest looked up from reference TRBV7-2 and TRBJ1-2): GAGVSQSPSNKVTEKGKDVELRCDPISGHTALYWYRQSLGQGLEFLIYFQGNSAPDKSGLPSDRFSAERTGGSVSTLTIQRTQQEDSAVYLCASSEGQGPNYGYTFGSGTRLTVV.

This clone was seen only once. The V gene is TRBV14, the J gene TRBJ1-1; D possibly corresponds to TRBD1 (6 bases). In germline, CDR1 is SGHDN, CDR2 FVKESK. With 4 bases removed from V and 3 bases from J, the gap between germline ends came to 9 bases. The CDR3 covers 13 residues. CDR3 nucleotides: TGTGCCAGCAGCCGAGGACAGTACACTGAAGCTTTCTTT. As protein: CASSRGQYTEAFF.

J is TRBJ1-2 and V is TRBV12-3 or TRBV12-4; unclear D gene. Trimming took off 0 bases at V and 8 bases at J, with 10 bases between the two ends. The CDR3 runs to 13 residues. This chain's CDR3 is CASSLAPPSGYTF. The CDR3 bases are TGTGCCAGCAGTTTAGCCCCCCCTTCGGGCTACACCTTC.

This chain connects TRBV29-1 to TRBJ1-1; D is unresolved. The CDR3 spans 10 residues. V shed 7 bases and J shed 5 bases, with 8 bases lying between them. The germline V gene encodes CDR1 SQVTM and CDR2 ANQGSEA. The CDR3: CSARGTEAFF. Written as DNA, the CDR3 is TGCAGCGCTAGAGGAACTGAAGCTTTCTTT.

The chain uses TRBV7-2 and TRBJ2-7; D is possibly TRBD1 (6 bases). V lost 5 bases and J lost 1, with 12 bases in between. Germline CDR1 and CDR2: SGHTA and FQGNSA. CDR3 length: 14 amino acids. The CDR3 reads CASSPGGQSYEQYF. The CDR3 nucleotides read TGTGCCAGCAGCCCTGGGGGACAATCCTACGAGCAGTACTTC.

V and J are TRBV5-6 and TRBJ1-2; 8 bases are a match to TRBD1. Germline CDR1 is SGHDT and CDR2 is YYEEEE. V lost 3 bases, J lost 3 bases, and 4 bases stayed unmatched. The CDR3 loop spans 14 amino acids. The CDR3 sequence is CASSSRGLYYGYTF. The DNA for the CDR3 is TGTGCCAGCAGCTCCAGGGGGCTTTACTATGGCTACACCTTC.